This is a list of T cell receptor beta chains from one sample in a study of CXCR3-negative and CXCR3-positive naive CD8 T cells. Reprocessing the 5' RACE reads, TCRdb reports a single entry for every CDR3 protein and omits DNA. The table lists 45,000 or so distinct CDR3 sequences, with 14% to 15% in the top ten. Sequencing was performed on memory CD8+ T cells from blood. Receptor source: a human donor in good health. Some clones in this sample may be carry-over from other donors' samples. Each CDR3 is given with its conserved first and last residue. Fields, in order: V gene, J gene, CDR3 protein.

TRBV7-9	TRBJ2-7	CASSLSDEQYF
TRBV14	TRBJ1-2	CASSQGGIPLNGYTF
TRBV20-1	TRBJ1-2	CSVRTGGLYGYTF
TRBV5-1	TRBJ1-1	CASSLSRQGPNTEAFF
TRBV3-1	TRBJ2-1	CASSLMGLAYNEQFF
TRBV5-4	TRBJ1-3	CASSLAGWGNTIYF
TRBV28	TRBJ2-3	CASTPDSTDTQYF
TRBV14	TRBJ2-7	CASSQDTHRTYEQYF
TRBV25-1	TRBJ2-7	CASGVVPYEQYF
TRBV7-8	TRBJ2-7	CASSLFAGDGRGVEQYF
TRBV28	TRBJ2-7	CASSLSRGPQPPYEQYF
TRBV12-3/TRBV12-4	TRBJ1-1	CASSFVRGSAFF
TRBV2	TRBJ2-7	CASRETSGVYEQYF
TRBV14	TRBJ2-4	CASSQTRSGIKNIQYF
TRBV29-1	TRBJ2-7	CSVVSGQEFHEQYF
TRBV28	TRBJ2-3	CASSLPRAGGSDTQYF
TRBV5-4	TRBJ1-1	CASSSGIQGFNTEAFF
TRBV27	TRBJ2-3	CASTSVSPADTQYF
TRBV7-9	TRBJ2-3	CASSHRDRGFADTQYF
TRBV7-8	TRBJ2-2	CASILPGELTGELFF
TRBV11-2	TRBJ1-1	CASSPTNTEAFF
TRBV6-4	TRBJ2-3	CASSDTSGTDTQYF
TRBV28	TRBJ2-7	CASSLSPVPYEQYF
TRBV7-9	TRBJ2-5	CASSLASSEEGDQETQYF
TRBV7-3	TRBJ2-3	CASSLALLDTQYF
TRBV10-3	TRBJ2-1	CAIRQVEGDEQFF
TRBV28	TRBJ1-3	CASSFGTGSGNTIYF
TRBV15	TRBJ1-1	CATSSIEKRREAFF
TRBV2	TRBJ1-5	CASSVRPYSNQPQHF
TRBV7-9	TRBJ2-7	CASSAWGGTGTSPYEQYF
TRBV28	TRBJ1-2	CASSLTGRASGYTF
TRBV7-8	TRBJ1-1	CASSYGTGKNTEAFF
TRBV12-3/TRBV12-4	TRBJ2-3	CASRDTDTQYF
TRBV9	TRBJ2-7	CASSVAPSSRDEQYF
TRBV20-1	TRBJ2-1	CSARSGGAYNEQFF
TRBV19	TRBJ1-6	CASSERTGGNSPLHF
TRBV11-2	TRBJ2-1	CASSLSQGIYNEQFF
TRBV30	TRBJ2-1	CAWSWTSGNNEQFF
TRBV7-2	TRBJ2-3	CASSLFSRPGLESTDTQYF
TRBV7-3	TRBJ2-7	CASSTGLAGVEQYF
TRBV5-7	TRBJ2-7	CASSRRIVPEESYEQYF
TRBV7-9	TRBJ2-3	CASSAQGADTQYF
TRBV30	TRBJ2-7	CAWSDGHKPYEQYF